The 22 T cell receptor beta chains in this list originate from one sample, sequenced in a study of blood T cell repertoires in COVID-19. The repertoire was sequenced with immunoSEQ multiplex PCR; TCRdb's copy has only in-frame clones and lacks some. This sample has around 59,000 clones, with under 90% found just once. The sequenced material came from peripheral blood. Source of these receptors: a woman aged 80 or older with active or convalescent COVID-19.

This rearrangement joins TRBV10-2 to TRBJ1-5; the D gene is possibly TRBD1 (6 bases). The CDR3 loop spans 11 amino acids. The germline V gene encodes CDR1 WSHSY and CDR2 SAAADI. V was trimmed by 5 bases and J by 16 bases, leaving 15 bases between them. DNA for the CDR3: TGCGCCAGCAGTCGATCGGGACAAGGACATTTT. As protein: CASSRSGQGHF.

This clone was seen a few times. The chain recombines TRBV19 with TRBJ2-5; no reliable D call. V shed 4 bases and J shed 0 bases, with 3 bases lying between them. Germline lookup yields CDR1 LNHDA and CDR2 SQIVND (reference sequence). This CDR3 contains 12 residues. CDR3 loop: CASSNNQETQYF. The CDR3 bases are TGTGCCAGTAGTAACAACCAAGAGACCCAGTACTTC.

The gene calls are TRBV2 and TRBJ1-4; perhaps TRBD1 as D (6 bases). Trimming left V 7 bases short and J 7 bases short, with 19 bases between. This CDR3 has 15 amino acids. Germline CDR1 and CDR2: SNHLY and FYNNEI. The CDR3 loop reads CASILSGGRSEKLFF. The CDR3 DNA follows: TGTGCCAGCATTCTAAGTGGGGGCAGAAGTGAAAAACTGTTTTTT.

The chain employs TRBV5-1 and TRBJ1-6; 8 bases fit TRBD1. The length of the CDR3 is 15 residues. CDR1 is SGHRS, CDR2 YFSETQ, per germline. V shed 4 bases and J 7 bases; nucleotides not matched to a gene: 7. Here the CDR3 DNA reads TGCGCCAGCAGCAACGGACAGGGTGCCAATTCACCCCTCCACTTT. Its translation is CASSNGQGANSPLHF.

V is TRBV28 and J is TRBJ1-1; 10 positions agree with TRBD1. Germline loops: CDR1 MDHEN, CDR2 SYDVKM. The CDR3 spans 15 residues. Trimming at V came to 5 bases and at J to 4 bases, leaving 7 bases not matched to a gene. CDR3 loop: CASSPGTGVVTEAFF. In DNA form, the CDR3 reads TGTGCCAGCAGTCCCGGGACAGGGGTGGTCACTGAAGCTTTCTTT.

The chain uses TRBV6-1 and TRBJ2-1, with D perhaps matching TRBD2 (6 bases). V was shortened by 0 bases and J by 0 bases, with 9 bases between the two germline ends. Germline lookup yields CDR1 MNHNS and CDR2 SASEGT. CDR3 length equals 16 residues. CDR3 DNA sequence: TGTGCCAGCAGTGAAGCTGCGGGGAGCTCCTACAATGAGCAGTTCTTC. Translated: CASSEAAGSSYNEQFF.

The genes are TRBV2 and TRBJ2-3; D perhaps matches TRBD1 (5 bases). The CDR3 consists of 15 residues. CDR1 SNHLY and CDR2 FYNNEI come from the germline V gene. V lost 2 bases to trimming and J lost 1 base, with 10 bases between them. CDR3 in DNA: TGTGCCAGCAGTGAAAAGGGGCTTCGCACAGATACGCAGTATTTT. Translating gives CASSEKGLRTDTQYF.

The chain is built from TRBV19 and TRBJ2-1; 9 nucleotides align to TRBD1. Losses at the gene ends were 5 bases for V and 6 bases for J; bases not matched to a gene: 8. Germline-derived CDR1 and CDR2 are LNHDA and SQIVND (reference sequence). This CDR3 has 15 amino acids. In DNA, the CDR3 is TGTGCCAGTAGTTTGGGACAGGGCTGGCTCAATGAGCAGTTCTTC. It translates to CASSLGQGWLNEQFF.

This chain uses TRBV7-2 with TRBJ2-1; D is perhaps TRBD1 (5 bases). Trimming took off 5 bases at V and 6 bases at J, with 14 bases between the two ends. The length of the CDR3 is 14 residues. CDR1 and CDR2 from the germline V gene are SGHTA and FQGNSA. CDR3 nucleotides: TGTGCCAGCAGCCCAAGGGGATTCAGCAATGAGCAGTTCTTC. Amino acids: CASSPRGFSNEQFF.

This clone was counted only a few times. The V gene is TRBV9, the J gene TRBJ1-4; 9 positions agree with TRBD1. V shed 4 bases, J shed 8 bases, and the junction held 6 bases outside the gene matches. Germline V gives CDR1 SGDLS, CDR2 YYNGEE. CDR3 size: 14 residues. The DNA for the CDR3 is TGTGCCAGCAGCCCCCGGACAGGGGTCGAAAAACTGTTTTTT. It encodes CASSPRTGVEKLFF.

The V and J genes are TRBV12-3 or TRBV12-4 and TRBJ1-2, with D tentatively TRBD1 (5 bases). Trimming shortened V by 1 base and J by 14 bases, and 14 bases separated the two germline ends. The length of the CDR3 is 12 residues. CDR3 residues: CASSLGTITWTF. The CDR3 DNA follows: TGTGCCAGCAGTTTAGGGACAATCACTTGGACCTTC.

The chain employs TRBV2 and TRBJ1-1; TRBD1 is a possible D gene (5 bases). Germline CDR1 is SNHLY and CDR2 is FYNNEI. The CDR3 loop spans 17 amino acids. V lost 0 bases to trimming and J lost 3 bases, with 17 bases between them. In DNA form, the CDR3 reads TGTGCCAGCAGTGAAGCTCAGACAGACCTGGGCCACACTGAAGCTTTCTTT. Translated, it gives CASSEAQTDLGHTEAFF.

This clone turned up a few times. The chain recombines TRBV2 with TRBJ2-6; D gene uncertain. In germline, CDR1 is SNHLY, CDR2 FYNNEI. This CDR3 region has 14 residues. The germline V and J ends were trimmed by 3 bases and 3 bases, with 6 bases remaining between them. CDR3 sequence reads: CASSDHSGANVLTF. DNA for the CDR3: TGTGCCAGCAGTGACCACAGTGGGGCCAACGTCCTGACTTTC.

This chain joins TRBV19 and TRBJ2-5; 8 bases match TRBD1. V lost 4 bases, J lost 5 bases, and 6 bases stayed unmatched. This CDR3 spans 14 amino acids. Germline V CDR1 and CDR2: LNHDA, SQIVND (reference sequence). The CDR3 coding sequence is TGTGCCAGTAGTACCCAGGGGGCGCCGGAGACCCAGTACTTC. This sequence encodes CASSTQGAPETQYF.

This clone was seen repeatedly, ten times or more. The junction shows a germline mismatch at one end, possibly a read error. The chain has TRBV11-2 and TRBJ2-4, with D perhaps matching TRBD1 (6 bases). CDR1 and CDR2 from the germline V gene are SGHAT and FQNNGV. The CDR3 runs 14 residues. CDR3 amino acids: CASSLSFSQGVTRF. For the CDR3, the DNA is TGTGCCAGCAGCTTATCTTTCTCACAGGGCGTAACCAGGTTC.

The chain couples TRBV19 to TRBJ2-2; 9 nucleotides match TRBD1. The CDR3 has 14 residues. CDR1 is LNHDA and CDR2 is SQIVND in the germline V gene (reference sequence). With 6 bases clipped from V and 4 bases from J, the junction kept 3 bases outside the gene matches. In DNA, the CDR3 is TGTGCCAGTAGGGGGACAGGGAGCACCGGGGAGCTGTTTTTT. Residues: CASRGTGSTGELFF. The full variable domain, with the rest looked up from reference TRBV19 and TRBJ2-2, is DGGITQSPKYLFRKEGQNVTLSCEQNLNHDAMYWYRQDPGQGLRLIYYSQIVNDFQKGDIAEGYSVSREKKESFPLTVTSAQKNPTAFYLCASRGTGSTGELFFGEGSRLTVL.

The J gene is TRBJ2-5, the V gene TRBV27; D is perhaps TRBD2 (7 bases). Trimming removed 8 bases from V and 4 bases from J, with 20 bases in between. Germline CDR1 reads MNHEY; CDR2 reads SMNVEV (reference sequence). The length of the CDR3 is 15 residues. The CDR3 sequence: CASRRGGSMAETQYF. The CDR3 bases are TGTGCCAGCCGGAGGGGGGGGTCTATGGCAGAGACCCAGTACTTC.

V gene TRBV21-1 combines with J gene TRBJ1-5; the table's D call TRBD1 went unverified against the DNA. TRBV21-1 represents a pseudogene. There are 16 residues in the CDR3. The CDR3 region is CASSFYRQGQRQPQHF. CDR3 nucleotide sequence: TGTGCCAGCAGCTTCTACCGACAGGGGCAGCGACAGCCCCAGCATTTT.

This sequence joins TRBV18 and TRBJ2-5; D is undetermined. V gave up 6 bases and J gave up 2 bases, with 7 bases separating them. In germline, CDR1 is KGHSH, CDR2 LQKENI. The CDR3 has 12 residues. The CDR3 region has the DNA TGTGCCAGCTCGCCCGGGCAAGAGACCCAGTACTTC. This gives the protein CASSPGQETQYF. Full variable domain (remainder filled in from reference TRBV18 and TRBJ2-5): NAGVMQNPRHLVRRRGQEARLRCSPMKGHSHVYWYRQLPEEGLKFMVYLQKENIIDESGMPKERFSAEFPKEGPSILRIQQVVRGDSAAYFCASSPGQETQYFGPGTRLLVL.

This clone was seen only once. The V call is TRBV7-2, the J call TRBJ2-3, with 10 bases fitting TRBD2. Germline loops: CDR1 SGHTA, CDR2 FQGNSA. This CDR3 has 16 amino acids. Trimming removed 5 bases from V and 1 base from J; junction bases left unmatched: 6. The CDR3 spells CASSPSGGRGTDTQYF. The DNA of the CDR3 is TGTGCCAGCAGCCCTAGCGGGGGAAGAGGCACAGATACGCAGTATTTT.

The V call is TRBV18, the J call TRBJ2-2; D gene uncertain. CDR3 length equals 17 residues. CDR1 and CDR2 (germline): KGHSH, LQKENI. The V end was cut by 6 bases, the J end by 6 bases, with 23 bases between. The CDR3 DNA reads as TGTGCCAGCTCCACCTCAAGTCTAGTCGGTTGGTCCGGGGAGCTGTTTTTT. Protein product: CASSTSSLVGWSGELFF.

With regard to this clone: Distinct nucleotide sequences in the sample also encode this CDR3. This chain joins TRBV21-1 and TRBJ1-5; no check of the table's D call, TRBD1, against the DNA was made. TRBV21-1 is recorded as a pseudogene. This CDR3 contains 14 residues. CDR3 amino acids: CASSPGQGRWVQHF. CDR3 sequence (DNA): TGTGCCAGCAGCCCCGGACAGGGCCGATGGGTCCAGCATTTT.